Shown below are 22 T cell receptor beta chains from a single sample sequenced in a study of OX40 agonist ivuxolimab in advanced cancers. Using immunoSEQ multiplex PCR, the repertoire was profiled, and TCRdb retains in-frame clones only, with some absent. The sample yields about 79,000 clones, 80% to 95% seen once. Source: CD4+ or CD8+ T cells sorted from blood, taken in a trial of the OX40 agonist ivuxolimab. The source of these receptors is an adult with an advanced solid tumor such as melanoma, head and neck, liver or kidney cancer.

This clone was observed a few times. The rearrangement uses TRBV28 and TRBJ2-7; possibly TRBD2 for D (5 bases). Trimming removed 6 bases at V and 6 bases at J, with 15 bases between. Germline V CDR1 and CDR2: MDHEN, SYDVKM. The length of the CDR3 is 13 residues. This CDR3 reads CASSPQPSGEQYV. In DNA, the CDR3 is TGTGCCAGCAGCCCCCAACCCAGCGGCGAGCAGTACGTC.

The chain combines TRBV5-1 with TRBJ2-2; TRBD1 aligns across 7 bases. Trimming took 4 bases from V and 4 from J; bases not matched to a gene: 10. Germline V lookup: CDR1 SGHRS, CDR2 YFSETQ. The CDR3 covers 16 residues. The DNA of the CDR3 is TGCGCCAGCAGCCCGGGACAGCGGTTTCGCACCGGGGAGCTGTTTTTT. It yields the protein CASSPGQRFRTGELFF.

The chain couples TRBV7-9 to TRBJ2-7, with TRBD1 matching over 7 bases. Germline trimming cut 5 bases from V and 5 bases from J; bases unmatched to any gene: 3. Germline assignment: CDR1 SEHNR and CDR2 FQNEAQ (reference sequence). The CDR3 is 12 residues long. CDR3 amino acids: CASSQTGDEQYV. CDR3 coding DNA: TGTGCCAGCAGCCAAACAGGGGACGAGCAGTACGTC.

This chain joins TRBV7-2 and TRBJ2-2; possibly TRBD1 for D (6 bases). Trimming took 1 base from V and 0 from J, leaving 9 bases between them. The CDR3 totals 16 residues. The germline gives CDR1 SGHTA, CDR2 FQGNSA. CDR3 sequence: CASSLDGTTNTGELFF. The CDR3 DNA sequence: TGTGCCAGCAGCTTAGATGGGACAACGAACACCGGGGAGCTGTTTTTT.

CDR3 amino acids: CASSQDLDRDQETQYF. Here the CDR3 DNA reads TGTGCCAGCAGCCAAGACCTCGACAGGGATCAAGAGACCCAGTACTTC. The chain has TRBV4-2 and TRBJ2-5, with 7 nucleotides matching TRBD1. With 0 bases clipped from V and 2 bases from J, the junction kept 6 bases outside the gene matches. Germline values: CDR1 LGHNA, CDR2 YNFKEQ. This CDR3 spans 16 amino acids.

J is TRBJ1-6 and V is TRBV5-4; tentative D call: TRBD1 (6 bases). This CDR3 has 13 amino acids. The ends were cut back, 0 bases at V and 9 bases at J, with 7 bases in the middle. Looked up from germline, CDR1 is SGHNT and CDR2 is YYREEE (reference sequence). The CDR3: CASSLDRVSPLHF. The CDR3 DNA reads TGTGCCAGCAGCTTGGACAGGGTTTCACCCCTCCACTTT.

The chain joins TRBV10-1 to TRBJ2-3; the D is unclear. V shed 5 bases and J shed 4 bases, with 7 bases lying between them. The CDR3 has 12 amino acids. Germline CDR1 reads WNHNN; CDR2 reads SYGVQD (reference sequence). CDR3 sequence reads: CASSSSADTQYF. The CDR3 nucleotides read TGCGCCAGCAGTAGTTCGGCAGATACGCAGTATTTT.

The chain joins TRBV7-9 to TRBJ1-2; D is unclear. Germline CDR1 reads SEHNR; CDR2 reads FQNEAQ (reference sequence). The CDR3 is 12 amino acids. Trimming pared 0 bases from V and 8 bases from J, leaving 7 bases between. For the CDR3, the DNA is TGTGCCAGCAGCTTAGCGGATGGGGGCTACACCTTC. Translating gives CASSLADGGYTF. Full variable domain (remainder filled in from reference TRBV7-9 and TRBJ1-2): DTGVSQNPRHKITKRGQNVTFRCDPISEHNRLYWYRQTLGQGPEFLTYFQNEAQLEKSRLLSDRFSAERPKGSFSTLEIQRTEQGDSAMYLCASSLADGGYTFGSGTRLTVV.

The chain is built from TRBV11-1 and TRBJ1-5, with D possibly matching TRBD1 (5 bases). Trimming cost V 1 base and J 0 bases, with 7 bases left between them. The CDR3 loop spans 15 amino acids. Germline CDR1 SGHAT, CDR2 FQDESV (reference sequence). This chain's CDR3 is CASSLGGGSNQPQHF. CDR3 coding DNA: TGTGCCAGCAGCTTAGGCGGGGGTAGCAATCAGCCCCAGCATTTT.

J is TRBJ2-2 and V is TRBV9; perhaps TRBD2 as D (6 bases). V lost 2 bases, J lost 2 bases, and 13 bases lay in between. Per the germline V gene, CDR1 is SGDLS and CDR2 is YYNGEE. This CDR3 contains 16 residues. DNA of the CDR3: TGTGCCAGCAGCGTTTTAGCGGAGTTTAACACCGGGGAGCTGTTTTTT. Translation: CASSVLAEFNTGELFF.

The chain joins TRBV5-1 to TRBJ1-1, with D maybe TRBD1 (6 bases). This CDR3 comprises 14 residues. The V end was cut by 0 bases, the J end by 3 bases, with 9 bases between. Germline V gene data show CDR1 as SGHRS and CDR2 as YFSETQ. The CDR3 loop reads CASSLAAGDTEAFF. The DNA for the CDR3 is TGCGCCAGCAGCTTGGCGGCAGGGGACACTGAAGCTTTCTTT.

The chain joins TRBV6-6 to TRBJ1-5; TRBD1 agrees at 9 bases. Germline assignment: CDR1 MNHNY and CDR2 SVGAGI (reference sequence). Trimming at V came to 0 bases and at J to 10 bases, leaving 10 bases not matched to a gene. The length of the CDR3 is 16 residues. The CDR3 sequence is CASSYSGQGLTGPQHF. CDR3 DNA sequence: TGTGCCAGCAGTTACTCGGGACAGGGCCTCACCGGTCCCCAGCATTTT.

The CDR3 loop is CASSLARSGGNEQFF. The CDR3 DNA reads as TGTGCCAGCAGCTTAGCGCGGAGCGGGGGAAATGAGCAGTTCTTC. V is TRBV7-8 and J is TRBJ2-1, with 8 bases fitting TRBD2. The V gene end was trimmed by 0 bases and the J gene end by 7 bases; junction bases not matched to a gene: 5. Germline loops: CDR1 SGHVS, CDR2 FQNEAQ. This CDR3 has 15 residues.

The chain employs TRBV28 and TRBJ1-5; TRBD1 is a possible D gene (6 bases). Trimming left V 6 bases short and J 3 bases short, with 12 bases between. The CDR3 runs to 14 residues. CDR1 is MDHEN and CDR2 is SYDVKM in the germline V gene. This CDR3 is CASRVTGFNQPQHF. The CDR3, as DNA: TGTGCCAGCAGAGTCACAGGGTTCAATCAGCCCCAGCATTTT. Full variable domain (missing parts from reference TRBV28 and TRBJ1-5): DVKVTQSSRYLVKRTGEKVFLECVQDMDHENMFWYRQDPGLGLRLIYFSYDVKMKEKGDIPEGYSVSREKKERFSLILESASTNQTSMYLCASRVTGFNQPQHFGDGTRLSIL.

The gene calls are TRBV18 and TRBJ2-2; no clear D gene. Germline loops: CDR1 KGHSH, CDR2 LQKENI. The CDR3 loop spans 12 amino acids. Trimming removed 3 bases at V and 9 bases at J, with 8 bases between. CDR3 DNA: TGTGCCAGCTCACCTAAGCGACGGGAGCTGTTTTTT. Its translation is CASSPKRRELFF.

The chain has TRBV2 and TRBJ1-1; 7 bases map to TRBD1. V was pared by 6 bases and J by 11 bases, with 12 bases of the junction left unmatched. Germline CDR1 is SNHLY and CDR2 is FYNNEI. The CDR3 covers 13 residues. This chain's CDR3 is CASRNPTGWVAFF. In DNA form, the CDR3 reads TGTGCCAGCAGAAATCCGACAGGGTGGGTGGCTTTCTTT.

The V gene is TRBV7-8, the J gene TRBJ2-7; the match to TRBD1 covers 10 bases. Germline trimming cut 0 bases from V and 3 bases from J; bases unmatched to any gene: 2. Per germline, CDR1 SGHVS and CDR2 FQNEAQ. This CDR3 region has 15 residues. The CDR3 reads CASSLAGDRGYEQYV. CDR3 coding DNA: TGTGCCAGCAGCTTAGCGGGGGACAGGGGCTACGAGCAGTACGTC.

This clone was seen a few times. This chain connects TRBV7-9 to TRBJ2-7, with TRBD1 matching over 9 bases. Unmatched junction bases numbered 6, after V lost 1 base and J lost 11 bases. The CDR3 covers 13 residues. Germline values: CDR1 SEHNR, CDR2 FQNEAQ (reference sequence). CDR3 sequence (DNA): TGTGCCAGCAGCTTAGGGGGACAGGGAGAGGAGTACTTC. Protein sequence: CASSLGGQGEEYF. Full variable domain (rest looked up from reference TRBV7-9 and TRBJ2-7): DTGVSQNPRHKITKRGQNVTFRCDPISEHNRLYWYRQTLGQGPEFLTYFQNEAQLEKSRLLSDRFSAERPKGSFSTLEIQRTEQGDSAMYLCASSLGGQGEEYFGPGTRLTVT.

The V call is TRBV19, the J call TRBJ1-5; D is ambiguous. The V end lost 2 bases, the J end lost 0 bases, and 11 bases lay between the germline ends. CDR1 is LNHDA and CDR2 is SQIVND in the germline V gene (reference sequence). The CDR3 has 16 amino acids. The CDR3: CASSILVGVSNQPQHF. Here the CDR3 DNA reads TGTGCCAGTAGTATATTGGTCGGGGTTAGCAATCAGCCCCAGCATTTT.

The V call is TRBV6-6, the J call TRBJ1-3; D call uncertain. Germline V gives CDR1 MNHNY, CDR2 SVGAGI (reference sequence). V lost 7 bases, J lost 0 bases, and 13 bases lay in between. The CDR3 runs to 15 residues. In DNA, the CDR3 is TGTGCCAGCATAGCCAGTCCCCCCTCTGGAAACACCATATATTTT. Translated: CASIASPPSGNTIYF.

This chain joins TRBV4-1 and TRBJ2-4; D uncertain. The germline gives CDR1 MGHRA, CDR2 YSYEKL. Trimming pared 0 bases from V and 9 bases from J, leaving 9 bases between. The CDR3 has 13 residues. CDR3: CASSQDTKGIQYF. The CDR3 nucleotides read TGCGCCAGCAGCCAAGACACCAAGGGCATTCAGTACTTC.

The rearrangement links TRBV19 to TRBJ2-5; D possibly uses TRBD1 or TRBD2 (5 bases each). V lost 7 bases, J lost 1 base, and 19 bases lay in between. CDR1 LNHDA and CDR2 SQIVND come from the germline V gene (reference sequence). This CDR3 contains 16 residues. This chain's CDR3 is CASKNSGRGRQETQYF. The CDR3 nucleotides are TGTGCCAGTAAGAACTCTGGTCGGGGACGCCAAGAGACCCAGTACTTC.